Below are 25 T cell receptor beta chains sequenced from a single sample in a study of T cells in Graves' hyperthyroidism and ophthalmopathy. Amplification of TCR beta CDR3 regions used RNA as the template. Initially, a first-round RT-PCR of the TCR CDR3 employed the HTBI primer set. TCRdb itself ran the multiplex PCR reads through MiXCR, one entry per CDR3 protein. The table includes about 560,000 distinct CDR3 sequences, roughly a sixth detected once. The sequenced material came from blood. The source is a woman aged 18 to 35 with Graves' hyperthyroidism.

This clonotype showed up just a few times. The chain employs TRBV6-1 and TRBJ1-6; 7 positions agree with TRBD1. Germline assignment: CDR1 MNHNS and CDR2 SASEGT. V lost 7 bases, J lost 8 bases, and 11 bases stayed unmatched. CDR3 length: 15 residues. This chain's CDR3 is CASKGAGGAHSPLHF. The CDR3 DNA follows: TGTGCCAGCAAGGGGGCAGGGGGAGCGCATTCACCCCTCCACTTT.

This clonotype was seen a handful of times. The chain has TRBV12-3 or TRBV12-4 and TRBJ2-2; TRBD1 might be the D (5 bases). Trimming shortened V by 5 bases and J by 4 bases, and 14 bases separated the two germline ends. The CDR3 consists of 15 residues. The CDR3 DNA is TGTGCCAGCAGTCTCCCGCAGGGCGGCACCGGGGAGCTGTTTTTT. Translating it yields CASSLPQGGTGELFF.

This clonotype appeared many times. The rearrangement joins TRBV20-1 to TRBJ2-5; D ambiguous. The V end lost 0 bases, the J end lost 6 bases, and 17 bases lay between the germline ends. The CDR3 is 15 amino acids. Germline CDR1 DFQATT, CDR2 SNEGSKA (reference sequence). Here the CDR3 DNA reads TGCAGTGCTAGAGATCCCCAGCTTCCGAAAAAGACCCAGTACTTC. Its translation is CSARDPQLPKKTQYF.

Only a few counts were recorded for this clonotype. In DNA form, the CDR3 reads TGTGCCAGCAGCTACCGGGCCTCGACGGGTAGTGGAAACACCATATATTTT. It codes for CASSYRASTGSGNTIYF. The chain has TRBV7-2 and TRBJ1-3; D not resolved. CDR1 SGHTA and CDR2 FQGNSA come from the germline V gene. The CDR3 spans 17 residues. V lost 4 bases to trimming and J lost 3 bases, with 19 bases between them.

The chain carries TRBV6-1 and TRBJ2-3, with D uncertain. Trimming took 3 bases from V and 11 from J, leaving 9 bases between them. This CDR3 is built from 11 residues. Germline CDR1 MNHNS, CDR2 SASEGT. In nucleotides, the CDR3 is TGTGCCAGCAGTGACGGATGGGGGCAGTATTTT. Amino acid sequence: CASSDGWGQYF.

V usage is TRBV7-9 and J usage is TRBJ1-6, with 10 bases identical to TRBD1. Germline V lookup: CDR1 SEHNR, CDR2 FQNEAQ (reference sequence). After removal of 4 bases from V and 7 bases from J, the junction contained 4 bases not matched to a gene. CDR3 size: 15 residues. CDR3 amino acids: CASSSGGQGNSPLHF. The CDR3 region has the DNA TGTGCCAGCAGCTCCGGGGGACAGGGGAATTCACCCCTCCACTTT.

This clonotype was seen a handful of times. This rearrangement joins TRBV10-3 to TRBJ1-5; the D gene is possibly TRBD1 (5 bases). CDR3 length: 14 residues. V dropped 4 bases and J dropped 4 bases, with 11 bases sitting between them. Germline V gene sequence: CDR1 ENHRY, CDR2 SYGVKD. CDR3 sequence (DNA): TGTGCCATCAGTGCGCGGGACGAGAATCAGCCCCAGCATTTT. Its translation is CAISARDENQPQHF.

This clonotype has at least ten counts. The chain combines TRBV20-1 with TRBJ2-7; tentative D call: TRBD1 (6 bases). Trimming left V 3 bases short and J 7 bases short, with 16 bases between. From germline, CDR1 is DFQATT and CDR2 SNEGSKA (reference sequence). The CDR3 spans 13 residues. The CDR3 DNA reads TGCAGTGCTAGGTACCGGGACACTCGAGAGCAGTACTTC. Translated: CSARYRDTREQYF.

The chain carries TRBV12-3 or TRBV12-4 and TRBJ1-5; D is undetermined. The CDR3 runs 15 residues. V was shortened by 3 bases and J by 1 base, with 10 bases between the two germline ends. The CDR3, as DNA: TGTGCCAGCAGTTTCGAGGGAGGGAGCAATCAGCCCCAGCATTTT. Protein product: CASSFEGGSNQPQHF.

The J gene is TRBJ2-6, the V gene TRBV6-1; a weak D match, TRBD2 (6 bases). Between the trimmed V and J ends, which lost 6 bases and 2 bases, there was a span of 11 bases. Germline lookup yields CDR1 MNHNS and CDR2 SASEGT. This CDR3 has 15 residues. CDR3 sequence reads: CASRGGSTGANVLTF. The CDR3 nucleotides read TGTGCCAGCAGGGGAGGTAGTACTGGGGCCAACGTCCTGACTTTC.

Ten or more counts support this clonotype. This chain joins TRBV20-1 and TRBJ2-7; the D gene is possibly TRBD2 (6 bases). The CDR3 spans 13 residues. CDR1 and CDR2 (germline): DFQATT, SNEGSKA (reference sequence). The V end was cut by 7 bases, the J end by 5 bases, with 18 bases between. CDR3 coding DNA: TGCAGTGGTTTGGGGCCGCGGGACCACGAGCAGTACTTC. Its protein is CSGLGPRDHEQYF.

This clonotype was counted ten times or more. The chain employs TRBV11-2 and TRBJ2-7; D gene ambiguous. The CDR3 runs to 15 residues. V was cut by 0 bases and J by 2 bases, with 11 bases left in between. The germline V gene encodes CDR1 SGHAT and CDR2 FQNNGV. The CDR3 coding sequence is TGTGCCAGCAGCTTAGAACCCGACGGTACCTACGAGCAGTACTTC. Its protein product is CASSLEPDGTYEQYF. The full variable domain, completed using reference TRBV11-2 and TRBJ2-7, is EAGVAQSPRYKIIEKRQSVAFWCNPISGHATLYWYQQILGQGPKLLIQFQNNGVVDDSQLPKDRFSAERLKGVDSTLKIQPAKLEDSAVYLCASSLEPDGTYEQYFGPGTRLTVT.

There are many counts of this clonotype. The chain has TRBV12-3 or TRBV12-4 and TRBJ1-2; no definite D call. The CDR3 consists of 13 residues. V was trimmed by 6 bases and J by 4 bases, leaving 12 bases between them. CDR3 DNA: TGTGCCAGCAGCCCTGGGCAGTTCTATGGCTACACCTTC. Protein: CASSPGQFYGYTF.

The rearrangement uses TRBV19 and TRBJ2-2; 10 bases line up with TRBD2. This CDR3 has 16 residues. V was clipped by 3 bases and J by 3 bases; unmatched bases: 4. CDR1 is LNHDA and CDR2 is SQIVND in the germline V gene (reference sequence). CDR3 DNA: TGTGCCAGTAGTATGCTAGCGGGAGTCGACACCGGGGAGCTGTTTTTT. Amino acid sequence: CASSMLAGVDTGELFF. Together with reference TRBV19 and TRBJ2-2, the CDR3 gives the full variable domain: DGGITQSPKYLFRKEGQNVTLSCEQNLNHDAMYWYRQDPGQGLRLIYYSQIVNDFQKGDIAEGYSVSREKKESFPLTVTSAQKNPTAFYLCASSMLAGVDTGELFFGEGSRLTVL.

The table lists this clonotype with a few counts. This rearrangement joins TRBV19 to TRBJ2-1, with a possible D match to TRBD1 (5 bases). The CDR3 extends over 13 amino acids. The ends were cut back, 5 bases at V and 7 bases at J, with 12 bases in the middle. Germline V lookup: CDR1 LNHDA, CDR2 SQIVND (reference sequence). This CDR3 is CASSAQAGNEQFF. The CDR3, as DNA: TGTGCCAGTAGTGCCCAAGCAGGGAATGAGCAGTTCTTC.

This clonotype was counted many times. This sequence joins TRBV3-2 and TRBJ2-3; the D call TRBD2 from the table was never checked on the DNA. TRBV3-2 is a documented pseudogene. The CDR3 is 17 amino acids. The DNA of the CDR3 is TGTGCCAGCGGCCCGAGGGCCGGGGGGACAAGCACAGATACGCAGTATTTT. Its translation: CASGPRAGGTSTDTQYF.

CDR3 bases: TGTGCCATCAGTGATGGGACTAGACTTCAAGAGACCCAGTACTTC. Translation: CAISDGTRLQETQYF. The V and J genes are TRBV10-3 and TRBJ2-5; 8 bases line up with TRBD2. After removal of 3 bases from V and 2 bases from J, the junction contained 5 bases not matched to a gene. This CDR3 region has 15 residues. The germline V gene encodes CDR1 ENHRY and CDR2 SYGVKD.

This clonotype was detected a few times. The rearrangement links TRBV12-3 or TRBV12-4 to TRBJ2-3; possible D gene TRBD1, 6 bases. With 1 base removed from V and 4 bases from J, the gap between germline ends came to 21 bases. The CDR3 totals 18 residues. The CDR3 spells CASSLVGGASDRSDTQYF. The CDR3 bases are TGTGCCAGCAGTTTAGTTGGGGGCGCAAGTGATCGGTCAGATACGCAGTATTTT.

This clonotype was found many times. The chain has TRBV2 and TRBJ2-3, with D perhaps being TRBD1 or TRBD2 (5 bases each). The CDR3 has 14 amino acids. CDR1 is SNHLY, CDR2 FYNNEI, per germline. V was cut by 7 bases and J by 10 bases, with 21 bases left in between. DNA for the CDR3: TGTGCCAGCAACCCGGGGCTAGCTGTCTTGTCGCAGTATTTT. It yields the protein CASNPGLAVLSQYF.

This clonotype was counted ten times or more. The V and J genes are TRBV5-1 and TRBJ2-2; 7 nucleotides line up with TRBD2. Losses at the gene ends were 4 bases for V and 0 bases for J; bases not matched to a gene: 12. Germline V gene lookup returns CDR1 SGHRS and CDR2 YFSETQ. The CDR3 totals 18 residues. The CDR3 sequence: CASSPEGSGSSNTGELFF. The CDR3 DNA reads TGCGCCAGCAGCCCGGAGGGTAGCGGGTCCTCGAACACCGGGGAGCTGTTTTTT. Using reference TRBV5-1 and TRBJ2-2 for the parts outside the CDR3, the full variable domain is KAGVTQTPRYLIKTRGQQVTLSCSPISGHRSVSWYQQTPGQGLQFLFEYFSETQRNKGNFPGRFSGRQFSNSRSEMNVSTLELGDSALYLCASSPEGSGSSNTGELFFGEGSRLTVL.

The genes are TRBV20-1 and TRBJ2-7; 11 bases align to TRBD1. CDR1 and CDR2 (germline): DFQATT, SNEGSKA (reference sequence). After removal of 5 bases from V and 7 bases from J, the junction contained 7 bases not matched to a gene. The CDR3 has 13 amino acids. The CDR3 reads CSAPGQGAGEQYF. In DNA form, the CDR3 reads TGCAGTGCTCCCGGACAGGGGGCAGGGGAGCAGTACTTC.

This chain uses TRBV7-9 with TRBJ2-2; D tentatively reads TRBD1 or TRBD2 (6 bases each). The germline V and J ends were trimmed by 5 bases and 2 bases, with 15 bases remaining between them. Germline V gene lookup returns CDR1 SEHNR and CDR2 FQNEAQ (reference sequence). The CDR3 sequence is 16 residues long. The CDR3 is CASSPGTGANTGELFF. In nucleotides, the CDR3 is TGTGCCAGCAGCCCAGGGACGGGGGCCAACACCGGGGAGCTGTTTTTT.

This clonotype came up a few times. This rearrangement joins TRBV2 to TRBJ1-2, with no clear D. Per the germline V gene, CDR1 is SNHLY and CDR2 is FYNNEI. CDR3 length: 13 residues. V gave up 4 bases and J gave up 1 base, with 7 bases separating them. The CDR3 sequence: CASSVQINYGYTF. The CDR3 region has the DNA TGTGCCAGCAGTGTACAGATTAACTATGGCTACACCTTC.

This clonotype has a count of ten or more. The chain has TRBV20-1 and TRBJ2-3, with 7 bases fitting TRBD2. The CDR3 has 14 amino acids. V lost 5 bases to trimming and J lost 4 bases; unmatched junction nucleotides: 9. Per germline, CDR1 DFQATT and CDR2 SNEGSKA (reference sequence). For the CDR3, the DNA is TGCAGTGCTCCTGCGGGGAGGGTTGCAGATACGCAGTATTTT. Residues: CSAPAGRVADTQYF.

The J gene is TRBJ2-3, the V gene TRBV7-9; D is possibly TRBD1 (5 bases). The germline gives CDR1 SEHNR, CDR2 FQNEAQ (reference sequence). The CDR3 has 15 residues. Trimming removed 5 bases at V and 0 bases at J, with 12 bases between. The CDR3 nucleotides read TGTGCCAGCAGCCGCAAGGACACTAGCACAGATACGCAGTATTTT. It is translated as CASSRKDTSTDTQYF. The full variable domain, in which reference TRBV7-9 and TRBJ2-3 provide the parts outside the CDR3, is DTGVSQNPRHKITKRGQNVTFRCDPISEHNRLYWYRQTLGQGPEFLTYFQNEAQLEKSRLLSDRFSAERPKGSFSTLEIQRTEQGDSAMYLCASSRKDTSTDTQYFGPGTRLTVL.